Each of the 6 T cell receptor beta chains below was sequenced from the same sample in a study of tumor-infiltrating lymphocytes in primary liver carcinoma (dated by TCRdb to about 2017). Sequencing was carried out with an Illumina HiSeq 2500. TCRbeta-specific cDNA was reverse-transcribed from 500 ng total RNA using a constant-region primer and ProtoScript II reverse transcriptase. TCRbeta libraries were built with three nested multiplex PCR rounds, a slightly modified ARM-PCR procedure. The first two PCR rounds used multiplex TRBV1-TRBV30 forward primers with a Cbeta reverse primer, each for approximately 11 cycles. The raw public data were reprocessed by TCRdb itself: fastp quality trimming at Q25, MiXCR clonotype calling, in-frame beta chains only. Each entry merges the rows of one CDR3 protein and shows their most common DNA and genes. The sample yields tens of thousands of distinct CDR3 sequences; approximately 74% were counted once. In total, the top ten clones hold roughly 40% of the sample.

Total RNA and DNA were co-extracted from around 20-30 mg of bulk tissue with the AllPrep DNA/RNA mini kit, without cell sorting. The sequenced material came from liver tumor tissue from sampling region 4. The cell subset or site label, as the study defines it: tumor region T4, right-lateral pole. The receptors were gathered from a man aged 40-49 years with primary liver carcinoma and hepatitis B virus infection.

The chain uses TRBV6-1 and TRBJ2-3, with D tentatively TRBD1 (6 bases). This CDR3 is built from 15 residues. Looked up from germline, CDR1 is MNHNS and CDR2 is SASEGT. V was pared by 1 base and J by 6 bases, with 14 bases between. The CDR3 coding sequence is TGTGCCAGCAGTGAAGACGTCAGGGGATGGGATACGCAGTATTTT. Its protein is CASSEDVRGWDTQYF.

V and J are TRBV6-6 and TRBJ1-2; D possibly corresponds to TRBD1 (6 bases). Germline CDR1 MNHNY, CDR2 SVGAGI (reference sequence). Trimming removed 9 bases from V and 4 bases from J, with 24 bases in between. CDR3 length: 16 amino acids. The CDR3 protein is CASNPGIQGKTYGYTF. CDR3 in DNA: TGTGCCAGTAATCCAGGGATTCAGGGGAAGACCTATGGCTACACCTTC.

This clonotype was observed a few times. A read error is possible here, since a much larger clone lies one base away. The rearrangement links TRBV6-6 to TRBJ2-7, with 10 bases aligning to TRBD2. CDR3 length: 16 residues. Germline values: CDR1 MNHNY, CDR2 SVGAGI (reference sequence). The CDR3 here is CASSHRAGGPTYERYF. As DNA, the CDR3 is TGTGCCAGCAGTCATCGAGCGGGAGGGCCTACCTACGAGCGGTACTTC.

This clonotype was picked up many times. The rearrangement links TRBV5-1 to TRBJ2-1; 7 bases line up with TRBD1. J lost 5 bases, V lost 6 bases, and 5 bases had no gene match. This CDR3 is 13 amino acids long. Germline values: CDR1 SGHRS, CDR2 YFSETQ. The CDR3 coding sequence is TGCGCCAGCACCGGGACAGCCCACAATGAGCAGTTCTTC. Its protein product is CASTGTAHNEQFF.

Note on this clonotype: Since the CDR3 does not end with the conserved phenylalanine or tryptophan, this likely comes from a read error. CDR3 nucleotides: TGTACCAGCAGTGGACAGGTGAAGGTGGAGACCCAGTACCTC. Translated, it gives CTSSGQVKVETQYL. The chain recombines TRBV11-1 with TRBJ2-5, with TRBD1 matching 7 bases. Looked up from germline, CDR1 is SGHAT and CDR2 is FQDESV (reference sequence). The CDR3 is 14 residues long.

Notes on this clonotype: This CDR3 fails to terminate in the conserved phenylalanine or tryptophan, so it likely reflects a read error. The V and J genes are TRBV10-3 and TRBJ2-5; D is unresolved. The CDR3 contains 12 residues. Between the trimmed V and J ends, which lost 3 bases and 5 bases, there was a span of 7 bases. CDR1 ENHRY and CDR2 SYGVKD come from the germline V gene. CDR3 DNA: TGTGCCATCAGTGATTACGGGGAGACCCAGTACATC. Residues: CAISDYGETQYI.